The 7 T cell receptor beta chains below all came from one sample that was sequenced in a study of blood T cell repertoires in COVID-19. Measured with immunoSEQ multiplex PCR; TCRdb has only the in-frame clones, and not every one. The sample lists a few hundred thousand clones; approximately 81% were seen once. Source material: PBMCs or T cells enriched from blood (not recorded which). The receptors derive from a man aged 40-55 years who had recovered from COVID-19.

The rearrangement links TRBV9 to TRBJ1-2; 8 bases agree with TRBD1. CDR3 length: 18 amino acids. V gave up 3 bases and J gave up 0 bases; unmatched junction bases: 13. From germline, CDR1 is SGDLS and CDR2 YYNGEE. The CDR3 sequence is CASSATTGTGSSNYGYTF. CDR3 sequence (DNA): TGTGCCAGCAGCGCAACAACCGGGACAGGATCTTCTAACTATGGCTACACCTTC.

The chain links TRBV27 to TRBJ1-1, with 7 bases matching TRBD1. Trimming took 3 bases from V and 6 from J; bases not matched to a gene: 7. CDR1 and CDR2 (germline): MNHEY, SMNVEV (reference sequence). The CDR3 has 14 amino acids. Here the CDR3 reads CASSFRQGMAEAFF. CDR3 coding DNA: TGTGCCAGCAGTTTCAGACAGGGAATGGCTGAAGCTTTCTTT.

This clone appeared a single time. The rearrangement joins TRBV19 to TRBJ1-1, with TRBD1 identical over 9 bases. Germline CDR1 reads LNHDA; CDR2 reads SQIVND (reference sequence). The length of the CDR3 is 13 residues. Trimming at V came to 4 bases and at J to 6 bases, leaving 3 bases not matched to a gene. CDR3 nucleotides: TGTGCCAGTAGTAAACGACAGGGGGCTGAAGCTTTCTTT. This translates into CASSKRQGAEAFF.

The chain combines TRBV4-3 with TRBJ2-7, with D maybe TRBD2 (7 bases). Germline assignment: CDR1 LGHNA and CDR2 YSLEER. CDR3 size: 15 residues. V dropped 3 bases and J dropped 3 bases, with 15 bases sitting between them. CDR3 loop: CASSQGQGGVYEQYF. The CDR3 nucleotides are TGCGCCAGCAGCCAGGGACAAGGGGGGGTCTACGAGCAGTACTTC.

V usage is TRBV28 and J usage is TRBJ1-6; possibly TRBD1 for D (5 bases). Trimming shortened V by 2 bases and J by 8 bases, and 10 bases separated the two germline ends. CDR1 and CDR2 from the germline V gene are MDHEN and SYDVKM. The length of the CDR3 is 14 residues. CDR3 bases: TGTGCCAGCAGTTTAGGGGGGGGAGATTCACCCCTCCACTTT. Translating gives CASSLGGGDSPLHF.

This clone showed up just a few times. The chain employs TRBV10-3 and TRBJ2-3, with a tentative D call TRBD1 (5 bases). V lost 11 bases, J lost 2 bases, and 11 bases lay in between. CDR1 and CDR2 from the germline V gene are ENHRY and SYGVKD. This CDR3 has 12 residues. CDR3 sequence (DNA): TGTGCCGTATCAGGGAACACAGATACGCAGTATTTT. This codes for CAVSGNTDTQYF.

This chain connects TRBV5-4 to TRBJ2-2; the match to TRBD1 covers 8 bases. This CDR3 has 16 amino acids. CDR1 is SGHNT and CDR2 is YYREEE in the germline V gene (reference sequence). J was trimmed by 3 bases and V by 0 bases; bases with no gene match: 4. Here the CDR3 DNA reads TGTGCCAGCAGCTTGGGGCAGGGGGCGGACACCGGGGAGCTGTTTTTT. It encodes CASSLGQGADTGELFF.